This entry features one T cell receptor beta chain sequence. The antigen is not known. This entry comes from a study of CD4+ T cells in melanoma. General study results and limits: CD8+ T cell, macrophage and B cell function reportedly correlated with neoantigen-specific CD4+ T cells.

The repertoire was sequenced with immunoSEQ multiplex PCR; TCRdb's copy has only in-frame clones and lacks some. The data show 45,000 or so clones, with roughly nine tenths seen just once and over 9.5% held by the top ten. Germline V gives CDR1 GTSNPN, CDR2 SVGIG (reference sequence). J lost 0 bases, V lost 6 bases, and 4 bases had no gene match. This CDR3 contains 14 residues. This chain connects TRBV30 to TRBJ2-1; 8 bases match TRBD1. The TCR originated in a human donor with melanoma. The material sequenced was peripheral blood. The CDR3 region is CACPGGDSYNEQFF. DNA of the CDR3: TGTGCCTGCCCAGGGGGCGACTCCTACAATGAGCAGTTCTTC.